The entry that follows covers one T cell receptor beta chain sequence. The source of the sample is a study of blood T cell repertoires in COVID-19. Study background: From the United States, Italy and Spain came samples of acute and convalescent COVID-19. Sources were T cells, B-cell-depleted T cells, or PBMCs; the material itself was cDNA or gDNA.

Trimming cost V 5 bases and J 0 bases, with 7 bases left between them. The CDR3 runs 14 residues. Germline V gives CDR1 LNHNV, CDR2 YYDKDF (reference sequence). As handled by the study authors: Amplification with reference gene primers provided the estimates of nucleated cell counts. Clones were sequenced by immunoSEQ multiplex PCR, and TCRdb holds only the in-frame ones, with some missing. The D gene and trimming were derived from the DNA, and the V and J assignments and clone size from that table. In the table there are some 42,000 clones, roughly nine tenths of which are singletons. The TCR sequence derives from a young man with active or convalescent COVID-19. The V and J genes are TRBV15 and TRBJ1-4, with D perhaps matching TRBD1 (5 bases). The sequenced sample consisted of peripheral blood. In DNA, the CDR3 is TGTGCCACCAGCCCGGGGGCAACTAATGAAAAACTGTTTTTT. The encoded protein is CATSPGATNEKLFF.